The clone carrying this TCR beta chain was observed a few times. Its antigen remains unidentified. The source of the sample is a study of beta chain features in type 1 diabetes. Across the whole study: Similarity in age, gender and cell yields was seen between patients and healthy donors. There were 107,917,701 sorted cells examined across all samples.

Overall study results and limits: In every one of the four CD4+ subsets, TCRB CDR3s were moderately but significantly shorter in Type 1 diabetes patients.

cDNA synthesis used the whole RNA isolate, giving expressed TCRB sequences. Using immunoSEQ multiplex PCR, the repertoire was profiled, and TCRdb retains in-frame clones only, with some absent. The sample contains more than 250,000 clones, around 21% of which appear only once. The sequencing sample was made of naive CD4+ T cells from blood. The sequence derives from a woman in her 40s with type 1 diabetes.

As DNA, the CDR3 is TGCAGCGTTGAACAGGGATCTGCTGAGCAGTTCTTC. Amino acid sequence: CSVEQGSAEQFF. The J gene is TRBJ2-1, the V gene TRBV29-1; D may be TRBD1 (5 bases). The ends were cut back, 2 bases at V and 9 bases at J, with 11 bases in the middle. The CDR3 loop spans 12 amino acids. Looked up from germline, CDR1 is SQVTM and CDR2 is ANQGSEA.